These T cell receptor beta chains were read from a single sample in a study of shared clonotypes between healthy human individuals. Clones were read by immunoSEQ multiplex PCR, and TCRdb kept only the in-frame ones, dropping some. The table has around 1.9 million clones, about 94% seen once. The sequencing input was naive CD8+ T cells from PBMCs. The receptor source for this set is a man between 18 and 29 years old in good health. Some clones in this sample may be carry-over from other donors' samples. Each CDR3 is given with its conserved first and last residue. A D gene is named only where the DNA matches it firmly. Size values are once, few and many counts, or a class for expanded clones, and some rows have none.

CDR3 | DNA | J | D | size | V
CASSPRVASGNEQFF | TGTGCCAGCAGCCCTAGGGTGGCGAGCGGGAATGAGCAGTTCTTC | TRBJ2-1 | NA | once | TRBV7-2
CASSLEEVNTEAFF | TGTGCCAGCAGTTTAGAGGAGGTGAACACTGAAGCTTTCTTT | TRBJ1-1 | NA | few | TRBV28
CASSPDPQGPPYGYTF | TGCGCCAGCAGCCCCGATCCCCAGGGGCCTCCATATGGCTACACCTTC | TRBJ1-2 | NA | once | TRBV4-1
CAWSPGVGNQPQHF | TGTGCCTGGTCCCCAGGGGTTGGCAATCAGCCCCAGCATTTT | TRBJ1-5 | NA | few | TRBV30
CASSISGKEPIQYF | TGTGCCAGCAGTATTTCCGGGAAGGAGCCCATTCAGTACTTC | TRBJ2-4 | NA | NA | TRBV9
CAWRDDRELAEAFF | TGTGCCTGGAGGGACGACAGGGAACTGGCTGAAGCTTTCTTT | TRBJ1-1 | TRBD1 | NA | TRBV30
CASSLSGGTDTQYF | TGTGCCAGCAGCCTGAGCGGGGGGACAGATACGCAGTATTTT | TRBJ2-3 | TRBD2 | NA | TRBV9
CASSHRTGQPIETQYF | TGTGCCAGCAGCCATAGGACAGGACAACCTATAGAGACCCAGTACTTC | TRBJ2-5 | TRBD1 | NA | TRBV7-9
CASSLGGRPYNEQFF | TGTGCCAGCAGCTTAGGAGGGAGGCCCTACAATGAGCAGTTCTTC | TRBJ2-1 | NA | NA | TRBV7-6
CSVEEWLADSYEQYF | TGCAGCGTTGAAGAATGGCTAGCGGATTCCTACGAGCAGTACTTC | TRBJ2-7 | TRBD2 | NA | TRBV29-1
CASRGVGGGRYEQYF | TGTGCCAGCAGAGGAGTTGGGGGAGGGCGATACGAGCAGTACTTC | TRBJ2-7 | TRBD2 | NA | TRBV28
CASSQGGGPPRRTEAFF | TGTGCCAGCAGCCAAGGGGGGGGACCTCCTCGGAGGACTGAAGCTTTCTTT | TRBJ1-1 | NA | NA | TRBV4-2
CASSGSRVRAYEQYF | TGTGCCAGCAGCGGAAGCCGGGTCCGGGCCTACGAGCAGTACTTC | TRBJ2-7 | NA | NA | TRBV5-4
CASSLSPGADQPQHF | TGTGCCAGCAGTTTATCGCCAGGGGCGGATCAGCCCCAGCATTTT | TRBJ1-5 | NA | NA | TRBV27
CASSLIGGTEAFF | TGTGCCAGCAGCTTAATAGGCGGCACTGAAGCTTTCTTT | TRBJ1-1 | NA | NA | TRBV7-3
CASSTSRGGPVYEQYF | TGTGCCAGTAGTACCAGTAGGGGGGGCCCGGTGTACGAGCAGTACTTC | TRBJ2-7 | NA | NA | TRBV19
CASSLGSLYSNQPQHF | TGTGCCAGCAGTTTGGGCAGCCTTTATAGCAATCAGCCCCAGCATTTT | TRBJ1-5 | NA | NA | TRBV27
CASSETLQSAFF | TGTGCCAGCAGTGAAACCCTGCAGAGCGCTTTCTTT | TRBJ1-1 | NA | NA | TRBV2
CASSLSRGFYNEQFF | TGTGCCAGCAGTTTATCCAGGGGTTTCTACAATGAGCAGTTCTTC | TRBJ2-1 | NA | once | TRBV27
CASRPRAELYNEQFF | TGTGCCAGCAGACCCCGAGCGGAGCTCTACAATGAGCAGTTCTTC | TRBJ2-1 | NA | NA | TRBV27
CASSPPRQSSYNEQFF | TGCGCCAGCAGCCCCCCCAGGCAGAGCTCCTACAATGAGCAGTTCTTC | TRBJ2-1 | NA | once | TRBV4-1
CASRTRLAYNEQFF | TGTGCCAGCAGGACACGACTAGCCTACAATGAGCAGTTCTTC | TRBJ2-1 | NA | NA | TRBV27
CASRQGPYEQYF | TGTGCCAGTCGACAGGGTCCCTACGAGCAGTACTTC | TRBJ2-7 | TRBD1 | NA | TRBV27
CASSQSAGPIYF | TGTGCCAGCAGCCAATCCGCAGGGCCCATATATTTT | TRBJ1-3 | NA | NA | TRBV16
CASSLGRAYGYTF | TGTGCCAGCAGTTTAGGCAGGGCGTATGGCTACACCTTC | TRBJ1-2 | NA | once | TRBV28
CSGVASSAEQFF | TGCAGCGGAGTAGCGTCTTCTGCGGAGCAGTTCTTC | TRBJ2-1 | NA | NA | TRBV29-1
CASSLRENNNEQFF | TGTGCCAGCAGCCTCCGGGAGAATAACAATGAGCAGTTCTTC | TRBJ2-1 | NA | NA | TRBV7-9
CASSLPSSNEQFF | TGTGCCAGCAGCCTCCCGAGCAGCAATGAGCAGTTCTTC | TRBJ2-1 | NA | NA | TRBV7-9
CASSHILQGRGNTIYF | TGTGCCAGCAGCCACATCCTGCAGGGTCGAGGAAACACCATATATTTT | TRBJ1-3 | NA | NA | TRBV7-9
CASSPSTELAVPRNEQFF | TGTGCCAGCAGCCCTTCTACAGAACTAGCGGTCCCCCGGAATGAGCAGTTCTTC | TRBJ2-1 | TRBD2 | NA | TRBV9
CATQGGNGYTF | TGCGCCACCCAAGGGGGGAATGGCTACACCTTC | TRBJ1-2 | NA | NA | TRBV4-1
CASRDRGRPSETQYF | TGTGCCAGCCGTGACAGGGGCCGACCTTCGGAGACCCAGTACTTC | TRBJ2-5 | TRBD1 | once | TRBV6-1
CASSLGYLRSSYEQYF | TGTGCCAGCAGCTTAGGATACCTCAGGAGCTCCTACGAGCAGTACTTC | TRBJ2-7 | NA | NA | TRBV5-4
CASSTTGDTNEKLFF | TGCGCCAGCAGCACCACAGGGGATACTAATGAAAAACTGTTTTTT | TRBJ1-4 | TRBD1 | NA | TRBV5-1
CASSADGTLYGYTF | TGTGCCAGCAGCGCCGACGGGACCTTATATGGCTACACCTTC | TRBJ1-2 | NA | NA | TRBV9
CAISVFRIEERYGNTIYF | TGTGCCATCAGTGTGTTCAGGATCGAGGAACGATACGGAAACACCATATATTTT | TRBJ1-3 | NA | once | TRBV10-3
CASRRGTGGDQPQHF | TGTGCCAGCAGAAGAGGAACAGGGGGCGATCAGCCCCAGCATTTT | TRBJ1-5 | TRBD1 | NA | TRBV6-5
CASSPAGADQETQYF | TGTGCCAGCAGCCCGGCTGGAGCCGACCAAGAGACCCAGTACTTC | TRBJ2-5 | NA | NA | TRBV11-3
CASSIGGHFYEQYF | TGCGCCAGCAGTATCGGTGGACACTTCTACGAGCAGTACTTC | TRBJ2-7 | NA | NA | TRBV10-2
CASSFPLSTVRANYGYTF | TGTGCCAGCAGCTTCCCCCTCAGCACGGTCAGGGCTAACTATGGCTACACCTTC | TRBJ1-2 | NA | NA | TRBV7-9
CASRPIRTQTTDTQYF | TGTGCCAGCAGACCGATCCGGACTCAAACCACAGATACGCAGTATTTT | TRBJ2-3 | NA | NA | TRBV28
CASSPSAREGVTDTQYF | TGTGCCAGCAGCCCCTCCGCGCGGGAGGGCGTCACAGATACGCAGTATTTT | TRBJ2-3 | TRBD2 | NA | TRBV7-3
CASSPLRLESYEQYF | TGTGCCAGCTCACCATTAAGACTAGAGTCCTACGAGCAGTACTTC | TRBJ2-7 | NA | NA | TRBV18
CASSSGPPFNYGYTF | TGTGCCAGCAGCTCAGGCCCTCCTTTTAACTATGGCTACACCTTC | TRBJ1-2 | NA | NA | TRBV7-9
CASSLDRTYEQYF | TGTGCCAGCAGCTTAGACAGGACCTACGAGCAGTACTTC | TRBJ2-7 | NA | once | TRBV5-5
CASSQGPGTGDNEQFF | TGTGCCAGCAGTCAAGGACCCGGGACAGGGGACAATGAGCAGTTCTTC | TRBJ2-1 | TRBD1 | NA | TRBV27
CSVAPGPEQFF | TGCAGCGTTGCGCCGGGACCAGAGCAGTTCTTC | TRBJ2-1 | NA | NA | TRBV29-1
CASIWDRGELMNTEAFF | TGTGCCAGCATCTGGGACAGGGGGGAACTAATGAACACTGAAGCTTTCTTT | TRBJ1-1 | TRBD1 | NA | TRBV7-9
CASTAGGRTYNEQFF | TGTGCCAGCACCGCGGGGGGGAGAACCTACAATGAGCAGTTCTTC | TRBJ2-1 | TRBD2 | once | TRBV11-2
CASSLRPGELFF | TGTGCCAGCAGCCTAAGGCCCGGGGAGCTGTTTTTT | TRBJ2-2 | NA | NA | TRBV7-3
CASSLEGQGKAPGELFF | TGTGCCAGCAGCTTAGAGGGACAGGGAAAGGCGCCCGGGGAGCTGTTTTTT | TRBJ2-2 | TRBD1 | NA | TRBV7-9
CASSLAEWTSDETQYF | TGTGCCAGCAGCTTAGCGGAATGGACTAGCGACGAGACCCAGTACTTC | TRBJ2-5 | TRBD2 | NA | TRBV7-8
CASSLDSRADQPQHF | TGTGCCAGCAGCCTGGACAGCCGAGCGGATCAGCCCCAGCATTTT | TRBJ1-5 | NA | NA | TRBV7-2
CASRDRTSSYNEQFF | TGTGCCAGCAGAGACAGAACAAGCTCCTACAATGAGCAGTTCTTC | TRBJ2-1 | NA | once | TRBV27
CASSASGSGTGELFF | TGTGCCAGCAGCGCCAGCGGATCAGGCACCGGGGAGCTGTTTTTT | TRBJ2-2 | NA | NA | TRBV7-9